This TCR beta chain was identified during a study of sequential checkpoint blockade in melanoma. TCRdb's table, derived via immunoSEQ multiplex PCR, lists solely in-frame clones and lacks some. The data show fewer than 15,000 clones, about 72% seen once. Treatment noted: randomized to nivolumab then ipilimumab (arm A) or the reverse (arm B). Patients had received no earlier DNA-damaging chemotherapy. Live CD3+CD8+ CD19− CD56− cells were sorted from PBMCs. This clone was detected a few times. The ends were cut back, 0 bases at V and 2 bases at J, with 5 bases in the middle. Germline V gene sequence: CDR1 MGHRA, CDR2 YSYEKL. The CDR3 covers 14 residues.

The clonotype was recovered from a human patient with melanoma. Some clones in this sample may be carry-over from other donors' samples. The V call is TRBV4-1, the J call TRBJ1-3, with D uncertain. The starting material was CD8+ T cells sorted from blood (inferred from file names), obtained from a patient given nivolumab and ipilimumab in sequence. The CDR3 is CASSQEQTGNTIYF. Written as DNA, the CDR3 is TGCGCCAGCAGCCAAGAACAGACTGGAAACACCATATATTTT.